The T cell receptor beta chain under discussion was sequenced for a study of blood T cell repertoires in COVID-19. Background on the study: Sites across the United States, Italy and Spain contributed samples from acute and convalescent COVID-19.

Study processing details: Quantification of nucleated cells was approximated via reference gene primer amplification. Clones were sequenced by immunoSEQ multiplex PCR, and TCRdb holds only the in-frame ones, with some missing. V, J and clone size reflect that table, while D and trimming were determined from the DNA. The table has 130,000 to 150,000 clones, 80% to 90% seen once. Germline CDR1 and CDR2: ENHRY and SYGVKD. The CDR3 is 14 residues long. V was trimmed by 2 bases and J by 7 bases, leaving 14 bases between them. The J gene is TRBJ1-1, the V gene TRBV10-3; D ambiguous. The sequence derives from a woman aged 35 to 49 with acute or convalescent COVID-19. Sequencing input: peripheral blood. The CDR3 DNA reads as TGTGCCATCAGTGAGACTATGGGTGTCGGTGAAGCTTTCTTT. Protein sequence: CAISETMGVGEAFF.